This entry lists 17 T cell receptor beta chains sequenced from one sample in a study of T cells after yellow fever vaccination (dated by TCRdb to about 2019). The method was 5' RACE. Sequencing was carried out with an Illumina NovaSeq 6000. TCRdb applied fastp at Q25 and MiXCR to the public reads, then kept only in-frame beta chains. Every CDR3 protein is listed once, alongside the most common genes and DNA of its rows. The sample table records hundreds of thousands of distinct CDR3 sequences; approximately 18% of these occur just once. Roughly 19% of the sample belongs to the ten largest clones. This sample's treatment or condition label indicates: live attenuated yellow fever vaccine strain. Sequenced here: PBMCs, sampled before the yellow fever booster vaccination. These receptors were obtained from a man between 18 and 35 years old who received the YFV17D yellow fever vaccine.

This clonotype was counted a few times. The V gene is TRBV6-6, the J gene TRBJ2-7; D is possibly TRBD2 (6 bases). The germline V gene encodes CDR1 MNHNY and CDR2 SVGAGI (reference sequence). The CDR3 has 13 residues. Trimming stripped 6 bases from V and 1 base from J, with 10 bases between. This CDR3 is CASRGEVSYEQYF. The CDR3 nucleotides read TGTGCCAGCAGAGGGGAGGTTTCCTACGAGCAGTACTTC.

This clonotype was detected only a few times. The J gene is TRBJ1-1, the V gene TRBV29-1; TRBD1 is a possible D gene (5 bases). This CDR3 has 11 amino acids. The germline gives CDR1 SQVTM, CDR2 ANQGSEA. CDR3 bases: TGCAGTGACGACAGGAACACTGAAGCTTTCTTT. It codes for CSDDRNTEAFF.

Details on this clonotype: An end of the junction differs from the germline gene, which may be a read error. The chain has TRBV20-1 and TRBJ1-5, with D possibly matching TRBD1 (5 bases). The CDR3 runs to 13 residues. CDR1 and CDR2 from the germline V gene are DFQATT and SNEGSKA (reference sequence). The CDR3 protein is CSARSPGNQAQHF. CDR3 nucleotides: TGCAGTGCTAGAAGTCCAGGGAATCAGGCCCAGCATTTT.

This chain connects TRBV6-1 to TRBJ2-3; 8 bases match TRBD1. Germline V gene data show CDR1 as MNHNS and CDR2 as SASEGT. V shed 2 bases and J 5 bases; nucleotides not matched to a gene: 3. The CDR3 has 14 residues. CDR3 DNA: TGTGCCAGCAGTGAAAGACAGGGGAGAGATACGCAGTATTTT. This gives the protein CASSERQGRDTQYF.

This clonotype has just a few counts. The CDR3 is CSGEAGVTDTQYF. The CDR3 DNA is TGCAGTGGGGAAGCGGGCGTCACAGATACGCAGTATTTT. The chain combines TRBV20-1 with TRBJ2-3, with D tentatively TRBD2 (6 bases). This CDR3 has 13 residues. Per germline, CDR1 DFQATT and CDR2 SNEGSKA (reference sequence). V lost 7 bases, J lost 2 bases, and 13 bases lay in between.

This clonotype occurred a few times. V is TRBV6-1 and J is TRBJ1-1, with 9 bases aligning to TRBD1. The germline V gene has CDR1 MNHNS and CDR2 SASEGT. The CDR3 extends over 15 amino acids. V shed 3 bases, J shed 0 bases, and the junction held 2 bases outside the gene matches. The chain's CDR3 is CASSDGQGLNTEAFF. The CDR3 coding sequence is TGTGCCAGCAGTGATGGACAGGGGCTGAACACTGAAGCTTTCTTT.

The gene calls are TRBV7-3 and TRBJ1-2; D may be TRBD1 (6 bases). Germline V gene data show CDR1 as SGHTA and CDR2 as FQGTGA. The V gene lost 5 bases and the J gene lost 4 bases, with 20 bases spanning the gap. The CDR3 is 16 amino acids. CDR3 loop: CASSPGPGDRGYGYTF. CDR3 nucleotide sequence: TGTGCCAGCAGCCCCGGCCCAGGGGATAGAGGCTATGGCTACACCTTC.

The rearrangement joins TRBV6-5 to TRBJ2-3, with 7 positions matching TRBD1. The V gene end was trimmed by 2 bases and the J gene end by 1 base; junction bases not matched to a gene: 3. This CDR3 has 15 amino acids. The V gene's germline CDR1 is MNHEY and CDR2 SVGAGI. The DNA for the CDR3 is TGTGCCAGCAGTTACAGGGGGCGCGGCACAGATACGCAGTATTTT. Translating gives CASSYRGRGTDTQYF.

This clonotype was observed a handful of times. V usage is TRBV24-1 and J usage is TRBJ2-5; D not certain. This CDR3 is built from 12 residues. Germline CDR1 and CDR2: KGHDR and SFDVKD. V lost 3 bases and J lost 3, with 4 bases in between. The CDR3 is CATSDEKETQYF. CDR3 DNA sequence: TGTGCCACCAGTGATGAGAAAGAGACCCAGTACTTC.

In this sample, this clonotype turned up a few times. The genes are TRBV18 and TRBJ1-4; the D gene is possibly TRBD1 (5 bases). Germline V gives CDR1 KGHSH, CDR2 LQKENI. The germline V and J ends were trimmed by 3 bases and 8 bases, with 13 bases remaining between them. The CDR3 is 14 amino acids. The DNA of the CDR3 is TGTGCCAGCTCACCCCCGGGACTTCCAGAAAAACTGTTTTTT. Its protein is CASSPPGLPEKLFF.

This clonotype showed up just a few times. The chain joins TRBV9 to TRBJ2-5, with TRBD1 identical over 7 bases. The length of the CDR3 is 16 residues. CDR1 is SGDLS, CDR2 YYNGEE, per germline. V was clipped by 4 bases and J by 5 bases; unmatched bases: 14. CDR3 sequence: CASSLRVRGTEETQYF. The CDR3 coding sequence is TGTGCCAGCAGCCTACGGGTCAGGGGGACGGAGGAGACCCAGTACTTC.

The chain employs TRBV7-2 and TRBJ2-7, with D possibly matching TRBD2 (7 bases). V was shortened by 0 bases and J by 7 bases, with 13 bases between the two germline ends. Germline CDR1 and CDR2: SGHTA and FQGNSA. The CDR3 covers 14 residues. CDR3 sequence reads: CASSLAGGLWEQYF. CDR3 sequence (DNA): TGTGCCAGCAGCTTAGCGGGGGGGCTGTGGGAGCAGTACTTC.

This clonotype occurred a few times. The chain employs TRBV29-1 and TRBJ1-1; D might be TRBD1 (5 bases). From germline, CDR1 is SQVTM and CDR2 ANQGSEA. V lost 6 bases, J lost 5 bases, and 13 bases lay in between. This CDR3 has 12 residues. CDR3 loop: CSVAGWGTEAFF. The CDR3 DNA reads TGCAGCGTGGCAGGGTGGGGAACTGAAGCTTTCTTT.

The rearrangement uses TRBV10-2 and TRBJ1-2, with a weak D call TRBD1 (6 bases). The CDR3 extends over 15 amino acids. Trimming took 3 bases from V and 7 from J, leaving 18 bases between them. The germline V gene has CDR1 WSHSY and CDR2 SAAADI. The CDR3 reads CASSEDLWGAVGYTF. The CDR3 nucleotides are TGCGCCAGCAGTGAAGATTTATGGGGGGCCGTTGGCTACACCTTC.

This clonotype was picked up a small number of times. V is TRBV6-5 and J is TRBJ1-5; D possibly corresponds to TRBD1 (5 bases). V was clipped by 6 bases and J by 0 bases, with 15 bases between them. Germline-derived CDR1 and CDR2 are MNHEY and SVGAGI. The CDR3 length is 16 residues. CDR3 DNA: TGTGCCAGCAGCCCCGGACACATTTATAGCAATCAGCCCCAGCATTTT. It codes for CASSPGHIYSNQPQHF.

This clonotype was detected ten times or more. This rearrangement joins TRBV12-3 or TRBV12-4 to TRBJ2-3; 8 nucleotides agree with TRBD2. J lost 2 bases, V lost 4 bases, and 2 bases had no gene match. The CDR3 sequence is 14 residues long. The CDR3 nucleotides read TGTGCCAGCAGTTCCGGGGGGGTCACAGATACGCAGTATTTT. Amino acids: CASSSGGVTDTQYF.

This rearrangement joins TRBV21-1 to TRBJ1-2; whether TRBD1, the table's D call, matches the DNA was not checked. TRBV21-1 is described as a pseudogene. The CDR3 runs to 12 residues. CDR3 bases: TGTCCTTCTTATGGACAGGCCTATGGCTACACCTTC. This encodes CPSYGQAYGYTF.